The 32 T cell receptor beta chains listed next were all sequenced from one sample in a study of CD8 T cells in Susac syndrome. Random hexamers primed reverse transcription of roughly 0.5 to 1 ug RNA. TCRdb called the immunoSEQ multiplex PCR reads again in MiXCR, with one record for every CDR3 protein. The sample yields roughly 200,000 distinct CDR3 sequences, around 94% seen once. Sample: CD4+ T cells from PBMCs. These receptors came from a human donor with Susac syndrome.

The CDR3 reads CSVAGDRAQETQYF. CDR3 nucleotide sequence: TGCAGCGTTGCAGGGGACAGGGCACAAGAGACCCAGTACTTC. The chain couples TRBV29-1 to TRBJ2-5, with 9 bases aligning to TRBD1. The V and J ends lost 4 bases and 2 bases, in that order; junction bases with no gene match: 5. CDR3 length: 14 residues. Germline lookup yields CDR1 SQVTM and CDR2 ANQGSEA.

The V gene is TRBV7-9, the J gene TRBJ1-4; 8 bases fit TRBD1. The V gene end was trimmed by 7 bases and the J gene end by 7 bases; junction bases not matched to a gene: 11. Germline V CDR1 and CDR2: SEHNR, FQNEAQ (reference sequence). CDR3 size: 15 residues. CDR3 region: CASTPGGQGSEKLFF. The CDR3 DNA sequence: TGTGCCAGCACCCCCGGAGGACAGGGAAGTGAAAAACTGTTTTTT.

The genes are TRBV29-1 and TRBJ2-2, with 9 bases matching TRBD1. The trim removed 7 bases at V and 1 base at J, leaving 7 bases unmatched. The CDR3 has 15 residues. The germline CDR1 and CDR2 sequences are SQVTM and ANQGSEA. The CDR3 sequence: CSASNRGRNTGELFF. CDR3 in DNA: TGCAGCGCAAGTAACAGGGGGCGGAACACCGGGGAGCTGTTTTTT.

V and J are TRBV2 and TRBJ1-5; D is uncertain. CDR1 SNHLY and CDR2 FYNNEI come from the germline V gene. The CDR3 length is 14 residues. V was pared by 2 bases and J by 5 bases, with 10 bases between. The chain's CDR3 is CASSESAEDQPQHF. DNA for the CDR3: TGTGCCAGCAGTGAATCCGCCGAAGATCAGCCCCAGCATTTT.

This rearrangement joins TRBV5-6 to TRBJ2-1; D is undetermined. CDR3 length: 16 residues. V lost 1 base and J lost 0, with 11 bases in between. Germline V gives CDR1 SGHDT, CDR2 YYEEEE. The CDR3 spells CASSLIVLSSYNEQFF. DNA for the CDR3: TGTGCCAGCAGCTTGATCGTCTTGAGCTCCTACAATGAGCAGTTCTTC.

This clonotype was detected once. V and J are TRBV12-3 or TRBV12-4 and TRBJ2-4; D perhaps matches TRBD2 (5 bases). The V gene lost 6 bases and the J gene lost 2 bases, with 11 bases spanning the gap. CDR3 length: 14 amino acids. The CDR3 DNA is TGTGCCAGCAGAGCGGACGGCTCCAAAAACATTCAGTACTTC. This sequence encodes CASRADGSKNIQYF.

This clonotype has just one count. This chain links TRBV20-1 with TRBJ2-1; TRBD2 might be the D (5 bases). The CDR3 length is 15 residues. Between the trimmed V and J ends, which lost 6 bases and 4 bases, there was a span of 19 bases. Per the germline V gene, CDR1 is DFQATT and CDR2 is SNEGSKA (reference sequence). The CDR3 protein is CSAAITSVGYNEQFF. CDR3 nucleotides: TGCAGTGCCGCCATCACTAGTGTTGGGTACAATGAGCAGTTCTTC.

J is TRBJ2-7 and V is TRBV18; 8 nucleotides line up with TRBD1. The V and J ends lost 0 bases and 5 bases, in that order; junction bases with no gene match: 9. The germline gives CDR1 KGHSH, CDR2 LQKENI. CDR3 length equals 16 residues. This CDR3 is CASSPPSGQGAHEQYF. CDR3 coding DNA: TGTGCCAGCTCACCACCTTCCGGTCAGGGGGCCCACGAGCAGTACTTC.

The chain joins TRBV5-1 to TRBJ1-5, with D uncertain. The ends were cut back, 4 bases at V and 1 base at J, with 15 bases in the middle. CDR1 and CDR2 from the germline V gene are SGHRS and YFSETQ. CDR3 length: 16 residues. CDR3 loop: CASSGRVLPSNQPQHF. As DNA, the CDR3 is TGCGCCAGCAGCGGGAGGGTGCTTCCGAGCAATCAGCCCCAGCATTTT.

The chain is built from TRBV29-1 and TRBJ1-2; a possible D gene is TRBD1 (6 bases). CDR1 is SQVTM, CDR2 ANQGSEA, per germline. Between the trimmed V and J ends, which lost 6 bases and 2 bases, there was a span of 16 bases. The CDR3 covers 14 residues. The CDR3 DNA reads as TGCAGCGTCTCGTCGGGACAACCCAACTATGGCTACACCTTC. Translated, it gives CSVSSGQPNYGYTF.

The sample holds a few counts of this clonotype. The CDR3 DNA reads as TGTGCCAGTAACCCAGGGGGGTGGAATCAGCCCCAGCATTTT. Translating gives CASNPGGWNQPQHF. The V call is TRBV19, the J call TRBJ1-5; 7 positions match TRBD1. CDR1 is LNHDA and CDR2 is SQIVND in the germline V gene (reference sequence). This CDR3 spans 14 amino acids. J lost 4 bases, V lost 7 bases, and 7 bases had no gene match.

This CDR3 is CASSQSGSLLFVGANVLTF. Written as DNA, the CDR3 is TGTGCCAGCAGCCAATCCGGCTCCCTTCTGTTTGTTGGGGCCAACGTCCTGACTTTC. V gene TRBV16 combines with J gene TRBJ2-6; D gene ambiguous. This CDR3 contains 19 residues. CDR1 and CDR2 (germline): KGHSY, FQNENV. Trimming shortened V by 0 bases and J by 3 bases, and 18 bases separated the two germline ends.

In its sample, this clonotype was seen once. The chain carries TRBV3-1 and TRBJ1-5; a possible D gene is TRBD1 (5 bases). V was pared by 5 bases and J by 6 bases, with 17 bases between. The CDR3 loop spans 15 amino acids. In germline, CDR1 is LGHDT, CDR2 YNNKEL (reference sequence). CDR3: CASSNFDSRSQPQHF. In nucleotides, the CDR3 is TGTGCCAGCAGCAATTTTGACAGTAGAAGTCAGCCCCAGCATTTT.

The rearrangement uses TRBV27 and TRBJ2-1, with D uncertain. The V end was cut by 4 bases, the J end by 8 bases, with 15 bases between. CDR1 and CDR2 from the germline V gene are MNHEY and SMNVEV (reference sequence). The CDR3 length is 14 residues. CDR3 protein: CASSSWPKKDEQFF. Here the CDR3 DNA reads TGTGCCAGCAGTTCATGGCCCAAAAAGGATGAGCAGTTCTTC.

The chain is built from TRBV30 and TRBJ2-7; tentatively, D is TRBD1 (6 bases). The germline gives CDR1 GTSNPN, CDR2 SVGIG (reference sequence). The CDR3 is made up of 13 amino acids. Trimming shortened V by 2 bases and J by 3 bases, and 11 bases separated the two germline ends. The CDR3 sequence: CAWSKGQNYEQYF. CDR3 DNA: TGTGCCTGGAGTAAAGGACAGAACTACGAGCAGTACTTC.

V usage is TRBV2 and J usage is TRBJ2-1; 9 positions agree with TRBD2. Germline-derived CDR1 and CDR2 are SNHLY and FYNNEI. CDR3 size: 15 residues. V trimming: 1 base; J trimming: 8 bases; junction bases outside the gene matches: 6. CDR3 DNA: TGTGCCAGCAGTGAAGATCGTCTAGCGGGGTATGAGCAGTTCTTC. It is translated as CASSEDRLAGYEQFF.

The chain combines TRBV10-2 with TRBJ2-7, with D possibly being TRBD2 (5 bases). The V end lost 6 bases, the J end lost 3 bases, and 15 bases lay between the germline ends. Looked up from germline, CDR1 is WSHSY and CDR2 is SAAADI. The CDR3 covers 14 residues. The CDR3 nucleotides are TGCGCCAGCAGCCCCTCGGGGAATTACTACGAGCAGTACTTC. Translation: CASSPSGNYYEQYF.

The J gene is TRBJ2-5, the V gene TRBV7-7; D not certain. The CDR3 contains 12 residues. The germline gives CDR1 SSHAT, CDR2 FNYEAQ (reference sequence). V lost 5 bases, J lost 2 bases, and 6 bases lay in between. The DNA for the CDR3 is TGTGCCAGCAGCCCCATGCAAGAGACCCAGTACTTC. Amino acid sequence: CASSPMQETQYF.

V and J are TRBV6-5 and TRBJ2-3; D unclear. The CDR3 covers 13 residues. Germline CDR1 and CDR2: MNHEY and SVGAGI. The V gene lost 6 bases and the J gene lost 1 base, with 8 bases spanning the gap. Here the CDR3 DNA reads TGTGCCAGCAGGGCGGTCGGCACAGATACGCAGTATTTT. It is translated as CASRAVGTDTQYF.

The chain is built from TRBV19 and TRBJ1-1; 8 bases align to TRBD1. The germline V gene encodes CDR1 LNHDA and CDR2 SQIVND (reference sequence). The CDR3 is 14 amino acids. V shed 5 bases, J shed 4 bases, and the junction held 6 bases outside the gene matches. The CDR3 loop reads CASSSSGGGTEAFF. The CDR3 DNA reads TGTGCCAGTAGTTCTTCAGGGGGCGGCACTGAAGCTTTCTTT.

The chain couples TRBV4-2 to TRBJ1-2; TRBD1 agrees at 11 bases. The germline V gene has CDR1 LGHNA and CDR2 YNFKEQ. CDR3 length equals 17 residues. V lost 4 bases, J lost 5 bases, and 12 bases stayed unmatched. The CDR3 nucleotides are TGTGCCAGCAGCCCACCGGGACAGGGGGAAGATCCGTATGGCTACACCTTC. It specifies CASSPPGQGEDPYGYTF.

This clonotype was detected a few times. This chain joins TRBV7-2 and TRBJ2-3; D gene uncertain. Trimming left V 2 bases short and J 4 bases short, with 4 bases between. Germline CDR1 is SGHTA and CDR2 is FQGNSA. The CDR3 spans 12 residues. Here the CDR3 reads CASSLLADTQYF. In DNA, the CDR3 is TGTGCCAGCAGCTTATTGGCAGATACGCAGTATTTT.

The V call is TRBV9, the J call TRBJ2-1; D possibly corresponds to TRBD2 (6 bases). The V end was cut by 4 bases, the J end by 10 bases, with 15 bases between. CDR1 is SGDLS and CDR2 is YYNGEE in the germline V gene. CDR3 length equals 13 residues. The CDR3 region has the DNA TGTGCCAGCAGCTCGGGGGACGGGTTGGAGCAGTTCTTC. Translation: CASSSGDGLEQFF.

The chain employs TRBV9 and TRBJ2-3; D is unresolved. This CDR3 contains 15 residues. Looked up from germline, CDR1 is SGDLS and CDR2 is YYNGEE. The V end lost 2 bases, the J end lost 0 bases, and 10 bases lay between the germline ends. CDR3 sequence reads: CASSVVGFSTDTQYF. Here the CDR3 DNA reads TGTGCCAGCAGCGTGGTCGGCTTTAGCACAGATACGCAGTATTTT.

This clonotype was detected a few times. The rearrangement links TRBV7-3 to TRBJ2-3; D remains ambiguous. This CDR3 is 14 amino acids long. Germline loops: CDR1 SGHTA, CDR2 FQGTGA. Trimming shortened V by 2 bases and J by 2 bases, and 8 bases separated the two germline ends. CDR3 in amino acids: CASSLGRTTDTQYF. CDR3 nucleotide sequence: TGTGCCAGCAGCTTAGGTCGGACCACAGATACGCAGTATTTT.

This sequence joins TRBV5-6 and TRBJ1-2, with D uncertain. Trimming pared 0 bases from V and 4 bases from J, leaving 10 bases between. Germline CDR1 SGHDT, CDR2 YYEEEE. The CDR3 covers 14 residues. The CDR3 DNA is TGTGCCAGCAGCTTGGGGAGGTTGGGCTATGGCTACACCTTC. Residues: CASSLGRLGYGYTF. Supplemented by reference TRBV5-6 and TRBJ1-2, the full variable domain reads DAGVTQSPTHLIKTRGQQVTLRCSPKSGHDTVSWYQQALGQGPQFIFQYYEEEERQRGNFPDRFSGHQFPNYSSELNVNALLLGDSALYLCASSLGRLGYGYTFGSGTRLTVV.

Here the CDR3 reads CASKNPGAGSSYEQYF. The CDR3 DNA sequence: TGTGCCAGCAAGAACCCCGGGGCGGGGTCCTCCTACGAGCAGTACTTC. The chain links TRBV9 to TRBJ2-7, with D possibly matching TRBD2 (6 bases). Deletions cut 6 bases from V and 0 bases from J, with 19 bases between. CDR3 length: 16 amino acids. CDR1 and CDR2 from the germline V gene are SGDLS and YYNGEE.

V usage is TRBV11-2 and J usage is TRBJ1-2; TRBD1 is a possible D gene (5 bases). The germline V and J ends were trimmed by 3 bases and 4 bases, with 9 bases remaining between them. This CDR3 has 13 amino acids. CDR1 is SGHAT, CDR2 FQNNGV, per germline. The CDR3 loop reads CASSFGGLYGYTF. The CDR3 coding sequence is TGTGCCAGCAGCTTTGGGGGTCTCTATGGCTACACCTTC.

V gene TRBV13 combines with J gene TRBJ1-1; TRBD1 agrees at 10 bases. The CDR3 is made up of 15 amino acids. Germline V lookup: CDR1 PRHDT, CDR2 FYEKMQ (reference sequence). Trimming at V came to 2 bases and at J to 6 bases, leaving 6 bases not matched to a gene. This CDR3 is CASSLRDRGNPEAFF. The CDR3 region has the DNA TGTGCCAGCAGCTTACGGGACAGGGGAAATCCTGAAGCTTTCTTT. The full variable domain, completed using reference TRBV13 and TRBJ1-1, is AAGVIQSPRHLIKEKRETATLKCYPIPRHDTVYWYQQGPGQDPQFLISFYEKMQSDKGSIPDRFSAQQFSDYHSELNMSSLELGDSALYFCASSLRDRGNPEAFFGQGTRLTVV.

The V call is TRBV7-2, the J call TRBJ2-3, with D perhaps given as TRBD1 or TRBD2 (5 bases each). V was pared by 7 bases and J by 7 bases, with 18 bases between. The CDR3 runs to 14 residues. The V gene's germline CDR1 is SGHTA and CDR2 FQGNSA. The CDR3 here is CASTLGPARNTQYF. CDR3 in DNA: TGTGCCAGCACCCTGGGACCAGCCCGGAATACGCAGTATTTT.

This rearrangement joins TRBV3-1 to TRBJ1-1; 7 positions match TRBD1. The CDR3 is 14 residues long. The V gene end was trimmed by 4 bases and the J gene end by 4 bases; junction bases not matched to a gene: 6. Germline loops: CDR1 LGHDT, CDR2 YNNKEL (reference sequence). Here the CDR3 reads CASSPQGTATEAFF. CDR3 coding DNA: TGTGCCAGCAGCCCACAGGGGACGGCCACTGAAGCTTTCTTT.

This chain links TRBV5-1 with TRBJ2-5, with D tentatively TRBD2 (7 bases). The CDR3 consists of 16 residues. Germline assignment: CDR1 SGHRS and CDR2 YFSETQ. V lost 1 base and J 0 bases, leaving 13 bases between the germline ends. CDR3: CASSLLRGGNQETQYF. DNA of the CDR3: TGCGCCAGCAGCTTGTTGCGCGGGGGCAACCAAGAGACCCAGTACTTC.